The 20 T cell receptor beta chains given below trace back to one sample, sequenced in a study of T cells in localized non-small cell lung cancer. TCRdb keeps only in-frame clones here, not all; method: immunoSEQ multiplex PCR. The sample lists 50,000 to 75,000 clones, roughly 90% occurring once. The material was peripheral blood, obtained before any cancer treatment. All receptors derive from a man aged 40-75 years with stage I squamous cell lung carcinoma.

The chain links TRBV29-1 to TRBJ1-1, with a tentative D call TRBD1 (6 bases). The CDR3 consists of 13 residues. Germline-derived CDR1 and CDR2 are SQVTM and ANQGSEA. V was pared by 7 bases and J by 3 bases, with 15 bases between. Written as DNA, the CDR3 is TGCAGCGCCGCAGGGGCCGCGGACACTGAAGCTTTCTTT. It codes for CSAAGAADTEAFF.

The gene calls are TRBV6-5 and TRBJ1-1; D unresolved. V was trimmed by 6 bases and J by 1 base, leaving 15 bases between them. This CDR3 has 15 residues. Germline lookup yields CDR1 MNHEY and CDR2 SVGAGI. Written as DNA, the CDR3 is TGTGCCAGCAGACCCGGGGAGTTACCGAACACTGAAGCTTTCTTT. This codes for CASRPGELPNTEAFF.

J is TRBJ1-2 and V is TRBV5-6; a possible D gene is TRBD1 (5 bases). The CDR3 runs to 14 residues. Germline V lookup: CDR1 SGHDT, CDR2 YYEEEE. Trimming removed 0 bases from V and 3 bases from J, with 9 bases in between. Here the CDR3 DNA reads TGTGCCAGCAGCTTGGGGGCCAGGGACTATGGCTACACCTTC. It is translated as CASSLGARDYGYTF. Using reference TRBV5-6 and TRBJ1-2 for the parts outside the CDR3, the full variable domain is DAGVTQSPTHLIKTRGQQVTLRCSPKSGHDTVSWYQQALGQGPQFIFQYYEEEERQRGNFPDRFSGHQFPNYSSELNVNALLLGDSALYLCASSLGARDYGYTFGSGTRLTVV.

V usage is TRBV2 and J usage is TRBJ2-3, with 12 nucleotides matching TRBD2. Per the germline V gene, CDR1 is SNHLY and CDR2 is FYNNEI. The CDR3 is 14 residues long. V shed 10 bases and J 0 bases; nucleotides not matched to a gene: 2. CDR3 DNA sequence: TGTGCCACCGGACTAGCGGGGAGCACAGATACGCAGTATTTT. Amino acid sequence: CATGLAGSTDTQYF.

The chain uses TRBV7-2 and TRBJ2-3, with D maybe TRBD1 (6 bases). The CDR3 is 18 residues long. From germline, CDR1 is SGHTA and CDR2 FQGNSA. The germline V and J ends were trimmed by 1 base and 3 bases, with 20 bases remaining between them. CDR3 bases: TGTGCCAGCAGCTTAGACGGCCCAGGGGCGTTTTGGACAGATACGCAGTATTTT. It yields the protein CASSLDGPGAFWTDTQYF.

The chain links TRBV7-2 to TRBJ2-4; TRBD2 might be the D (6 bases). V was shortened by 1 base and J by 8 bases, with 12 bases between the two germline ends. Germline V gene lookup returns CDR1 SGHTA and CDR2 FQGNSA. The CDR3 is made up of 14 amino acids. The CDR3 bases are TGTGCCAGCAGCTTAGGTCTGAGGGAGGACATTCAGTACTTC. This encodes CASSLGLREDIQYF.

The chain links TRBV28 to TRBJ2-7; 7 bases map to TRBD1. The CDR3 is made up of 15 amino acids. Germline trimming cut 4 bases from V and 3 bases from J; bases unmatched to any gene: 9. Germline assignment: CDR1 MDHEN and CDR2 SYDVKM. The CDR3 spells CASSSPGQAHYEQYF. The CDR3 DNA reads as TGTGCCAGCAGTTCCCCAGGACAGGCCCACTACGAGCAGTACTTC.

The CDR3 bases are TGTGCCAGCAGCTCAGGACGGGTTAGGGGATCCTCCTACGAGCAGTACTTC. Protein sequence: CASSSGRVRGSSYEQYF. This chain connects TRBV7-2 to TRBJ2-7, with D tentatively TRBD1 (5 bases). V was shortened by 4 bases and J by 0 bases, with 19 bases between the two germline ends. Germline CDR1 reads SGHTA; CDR2 reads FQGNSA. The CDR3 covers 17 residues.

The CDR3 spells CASSAGTGGNEKLFF. Written as DNA, the CDR3 is TGTGCCAGCAGCGCGGGGACAGGAGGGAATGAAAAACTGTTTTTT. The chain is built from TRBV9 and TRBJ1-4, with 8 nucleotides matching TRBD1. CDR3 length equals 15 residues. In germline, CDR1 is SGDLS, CDR2 YYNGEE. J lost 5 bases, V lost 3 bases, and 6 bases had no gene match. Looking up the rest from reference TRBV9 and TRBJ1-4 gives the full variable domain: DSGVTQTPKHLITATGQRVTLRCSPRSGDLSVYWYQQSLDQGLQFLIQYYNGEERAKGNILERFSAQQFPDLHSELNLSSLELGDSALYFCASSAGTGGNEKLFFGSGTQLSVL.

The chain recombines TRBV30 with TRBJ2-5; 9 nucleotides align to TRBD2. Germline assignment: CDR1 GTSNPN and CDR2 SVGIG (reference sequence). With V trimmed by 2 bases and J by 5 bases, 3 bases remained unmatched. The CDR3 runs to 13 residues. CDR3 amino acids: CAWSLSGSETQYF. The CDR3 bases are TGTGCCTGGAGTCTTAGCGGGAGTGAGACCCAGTACTTC.

V gene TRBV27 combines with J gene TRBJ1-2; a weak D match, TRBD1 (6 bases). The CDR3 consists of 14 residues. The V and J ends lost 6 bases and 5 bases respectively, with 16 bases between them. Germline loops: CDR1 MNHEY, CDR2 SMNVEV (reference sequence). The CDR3 DNA follows: TGTGCCAGCAGCCCTTTGAGGGGACAATATGGCTACACCTTC. The encoded protein is CASSPLRGQYGYTF.

The J gene is TRBJ2-5, the V gene TRBV11-3, with TRBD2 matching 11 bases. From germline, CDR1 is SGHNT and CDR2 YENEEA. The CDR3 length is 17 residues. J gave up 2 bases and V 4 bases, and 9 bases lay outside the gene matches. The CDR3: CASSSGTGTSGQETQYF. The DNA of the CDR3 is TGTGCCAGCAGCTCAGGAACCGGGACTAGCGGACAAGAGACCCAGTACTTC.

The V and J genes are TRBV5-4 and TRBJ2-1; 8 nucleotides agree with TRBD1. Germline trimming cut 3 bases from V and 9 bases from J; bases unmatched to any gene: 8. Germline CDR1 SGHNT, CDR2 YYREEE (reference sequence). This CDR3 is built from 14 residues. The CDR3 bases are TGTGCCAGCAGCTCCGGGACAGGTGAAGGTGAGCAGTTCTTC. Its protein is CASSSGTGEGEQFF.

J is TRBJ2-7 and V is TRBV27; D ambiguous. Germline assignment: CDR1 MNHEY and CDR2 SMNVEV (reference sequence). V lost 6 bases and J lost 2, with 17 bases in between. This CDR3 contains 15 residues. CDR3 amino acids: CASSQHSGFAYEQYF. Here the CDR3 DNA reads TGTGCCAGCAGCCAGCACTCAGGTTTCGCCTACGAGCAGTACTTC.

The chain combines TRBV7-9 with TRBJ2-5; D perhaps matches TRBD2 (5 bases). V dropped 5 bases and J dropped 1 base, with 14 bases sitting between them. This CDR3 has 15 residues. Germline CDR1 and CDR2: SEHNR and FQNEAQ (reference sequence). This CDR3 reads CASSPEEETQETQYF. CDR3 DNA: TGTGCCAGCAGCCCCGAGGAGGAAACCCAAGAGACCCAGTACTTC.

On this clone: This specimen includes other DNA sequences encoding the same CDR3. This chain joins TRBV5-1 and TRBJ2-5, with 11 bases lining up with TRBD2. With 5 bases clipped from V and 5 bases from J, the junction kept 8 bases outside the gene matches. The CDR3 has 15 residues. Germline loops: CDR1 SGHRS, CDR2 YFSETQ. The CDR3 spells CASSYTIAGGETQYF. CDR3 sequence (DNA): TGCGCCAGCAGTTACACAATAGCGGGAGGGGAGACCCAGTACTTC.

The rearrangement links TRBV10-3 to TRBJ2-1, with D maybe TRBD2 (6 bases). The CDR3 totals 13 residues. CDR1 ENHRY and CDR2 SYGVKD come from the germline V gene. V lost 3 bases and J 10 bases, leaving 13 bases between the germline ends. CDR3 sequence: CAISEGGEWEQFF. DNA of the CDR3: TGTGCCATCAGTGAAGGAGGGGAGTGGGAGCAGTTCTTC.

The rearrangement uses TRBV7-9 and TRBJ2-7, with D possibly being TRBD1 (6 bases). Trimming stripped 5 bases from V and 9 bases from J, with 14 bases between. Germline V gene lookup returns CDR1 SEHNR and CDR2 FQNEAQ (reference sequence). The CDR3 spans 12 residues. The CDR3 DNA sequence: TGTGCCAGCAGCCCAGGGGACCGGATGCAGTACTTC. Its translation is CASSPGDRMQYF.

The gene calls are TRBV7-8 and TRBJ1-1; possible D gene TRBD1, 5 bases. The germline CDR1 and CDR2 sequences are SGHVS and FQNEAQ. V lost 5 bases to trimming and J lost 1 base, with 11 bases between them. The length of the CDR3 is 14 residues. The CDR3 loop is CASSLTVKNTEAFF. Here the CDR3 DNA reads TGTGCCAGCAGCCTGACAGTCAAGAACACTGAAGCTTTCTTT.

The chain employs TRBV28 and TRBJ1-5; D is undetermined. Germline V CDR1 and CDR2: MDHEN, SYDVKM. The CDR3 spans 12 residues. The V end was cut by 8 bases, the J end by 6 bases, with 11 bases between. The CDR3 coding sequence is TGTGCCAGCGTTAGGGAGGGTCAGCCCCAGCATTTT. Translated, it gives CASVREGQPQHF.